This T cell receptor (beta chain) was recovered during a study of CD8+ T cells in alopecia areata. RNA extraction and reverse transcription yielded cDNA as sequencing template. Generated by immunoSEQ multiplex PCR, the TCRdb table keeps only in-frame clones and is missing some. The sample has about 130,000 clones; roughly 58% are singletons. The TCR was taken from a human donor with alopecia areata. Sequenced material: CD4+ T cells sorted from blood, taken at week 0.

Written as DNA, the CDR3 is TGCGCCAGCAGCGCTGGACTAGCGGCAGCGCAAGTATTAGCCAAAAACATTCAGTACTTC. This gives the protein CASSAGLAAAQVLAKNIQYF. V usage is TRBV5-1 and J usage is TRBJ2-4; 10 nucleotides match TRBD2. Trimming cost V 4 bases and J 0 bases; bases outside gene matches: 16. Germline lookup yields CDR1 SGHRS and CDR2 YFSETQ. CDR3 length: 20 residues.